The 2 T cell receptor beta chains given below trace back to one sample, sequenced in a study of blood T cells in healthy people across ages. A sample-barcoded 5' primer and a J-beta primer mix were used in a second PCR of roughly 7 to 11 cycles. TCRdb recomputed calls from the 5' RACE reads with MiXCR, one row per CDR3 protein. The sample has some 1.1 million distinct CDR3 sequences; under 40% are singletons. Sequencing input: blood. These receptors all stem from a man aged 18 to 29 in good health.

A few counts support this clonotype. The chain employs TRBV7-9 and TRBJ2-1; D gene uncertain. This CDR3 is built from 13 residues. Germline V gene lookup returns CDR1 SEHNR and CDR2 FQNEAQ (reference sequence). The V and J ends lost 5 bases and 6 bases respectively, with 11 bases between them. The CDR3 reads CASSPTKPNEQFF. In nucleotides, the CDR3 is TGTGCCAGCAGCCCGACCAAACCCAATGAGCAGTTCTTC.

This clonotype was detected once. The J gene is TRBJ1-6, the V gene TRBV2; D is perhaps TRBD1 (5 bases). V lost 9 bases and J 14 bases, leaving 23 bases between the germline ends. CDR1 SNHLY and CDR2 FYNNEI come from the germline V gene. This CDR3 has 14 residues. CDR3 sequence reads: CASRGTETLGALHF. The CDR3 DNA reads TGTGCCAGTCGCGGGACGGAGACCCTGGGAGCCCTCCACTTT.